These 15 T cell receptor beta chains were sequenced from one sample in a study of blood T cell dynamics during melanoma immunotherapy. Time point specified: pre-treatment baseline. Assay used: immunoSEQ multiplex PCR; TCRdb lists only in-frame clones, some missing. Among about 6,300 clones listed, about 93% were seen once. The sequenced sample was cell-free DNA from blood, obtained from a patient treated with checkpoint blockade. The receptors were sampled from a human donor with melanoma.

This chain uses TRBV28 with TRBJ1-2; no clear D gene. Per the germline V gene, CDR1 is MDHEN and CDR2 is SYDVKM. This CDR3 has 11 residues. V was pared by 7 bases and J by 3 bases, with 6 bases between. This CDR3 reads CASTRDYGYTF. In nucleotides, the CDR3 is TGTGCCAGCACTCGGGACTATGGCTACACCTTC.

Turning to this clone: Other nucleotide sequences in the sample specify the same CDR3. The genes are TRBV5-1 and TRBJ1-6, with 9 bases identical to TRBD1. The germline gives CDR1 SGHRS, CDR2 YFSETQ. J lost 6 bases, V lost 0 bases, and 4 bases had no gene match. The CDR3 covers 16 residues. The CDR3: CASSLGLGQGNSPLHF. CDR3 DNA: TGCGCCAGCAGCTTGGGTCTGGGACAGGGTAATTCACCCCTCCACTTT.

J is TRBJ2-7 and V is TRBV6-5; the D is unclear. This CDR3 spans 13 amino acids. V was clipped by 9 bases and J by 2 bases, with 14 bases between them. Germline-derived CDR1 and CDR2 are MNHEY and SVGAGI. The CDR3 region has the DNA TGTGCCAGTGCTGGGGATTGGGCCTACGAGCAGTACTTC. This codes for CASAGDWAYEQYF.

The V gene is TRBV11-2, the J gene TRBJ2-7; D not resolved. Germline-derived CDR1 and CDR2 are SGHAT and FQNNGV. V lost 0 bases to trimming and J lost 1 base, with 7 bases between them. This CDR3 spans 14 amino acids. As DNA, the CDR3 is TGTGCCAGCAGCTTAGAGGCTGTATCCTACGAGCAGTACTTC. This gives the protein CASSLEAVSYEQYF. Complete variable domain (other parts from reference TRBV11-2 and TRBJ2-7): EAGVAQSPRYKIIEKRQSVAFWCNPISGHATLYWYQQILGQGPKLLIQFQNNGVVDDSQLPKDRFSAERLKGVDSTLKIQPAKLEDSAVYLCASSLEAVSYEQYFGPGTRLTVT.

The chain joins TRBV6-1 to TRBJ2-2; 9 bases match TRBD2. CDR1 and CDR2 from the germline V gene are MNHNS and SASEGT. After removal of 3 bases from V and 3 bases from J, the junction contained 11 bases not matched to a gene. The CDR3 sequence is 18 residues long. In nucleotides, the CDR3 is TGTGCCAGCAGTGAGAGCCTCGGGGCGGGAGGGTACACCGGGGAGCTGTTTTTT. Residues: CASSESLGAGGYTGELFF.

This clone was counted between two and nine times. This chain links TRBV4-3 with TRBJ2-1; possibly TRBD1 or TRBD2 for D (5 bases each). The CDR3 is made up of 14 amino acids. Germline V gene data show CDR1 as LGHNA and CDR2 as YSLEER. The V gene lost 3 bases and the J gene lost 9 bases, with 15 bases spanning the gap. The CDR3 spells CASSHGVRTPEQFF. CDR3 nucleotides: TGCGCCAGCAGCCACGGGGTTAGGACACCTGAGCAGTTCTTC.

DNA for the CDR3: TGTGCCAGCAGCGTCGTAGCGGGGGGCTCCCAAGAGACCCAGTACTTC. It translates to CASSVVAGGSQETQYF. This sequence joins TRBV7-2 and TRBJ2-5; 10 nucleotides agree with TRBD2. CDR3 size: 16 residues. The J segment lost 1 base and the V segment lost 5 bases, leaving 7 bases of the junction unmatched. CDR1 is SGHTA, CDR2 FQGNSA, per germline.

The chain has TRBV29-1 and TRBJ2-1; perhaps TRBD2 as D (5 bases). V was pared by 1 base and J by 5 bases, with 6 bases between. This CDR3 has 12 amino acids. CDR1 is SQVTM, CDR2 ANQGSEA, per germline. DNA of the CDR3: TGCAGCGTTGAAGCGGGAAACAATGAGCAGTTCTTC. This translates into CSVEAGNNEQFF.

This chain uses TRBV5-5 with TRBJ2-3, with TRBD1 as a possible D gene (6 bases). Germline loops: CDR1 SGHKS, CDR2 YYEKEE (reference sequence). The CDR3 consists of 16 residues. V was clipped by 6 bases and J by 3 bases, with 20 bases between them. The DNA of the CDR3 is TGTGCCAGCACCCTTGTTCCCGGGGACACAACAGATACGCAGTATTTT. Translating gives CASTLVPGDTTDTQYF.

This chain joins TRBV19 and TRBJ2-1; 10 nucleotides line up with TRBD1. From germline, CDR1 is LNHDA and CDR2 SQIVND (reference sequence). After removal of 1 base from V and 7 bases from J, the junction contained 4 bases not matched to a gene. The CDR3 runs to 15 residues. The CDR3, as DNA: TGTGCCAGTAGTATAGGGGACAGGGGATGGAATGAGCAGTTCTTC. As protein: CASSIGDRGWNEQFF. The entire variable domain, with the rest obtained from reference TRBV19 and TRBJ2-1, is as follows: DGGITQSPKYLFRKEGQNVTLSCEQNLNHDAMYWYRQDPGQGLRLIYYSQIVNDFQKGDIAEGYSVSREKKESFPLTVTSAQKNPTAFYLCASSIGDRGWNEQFFGPGTRLTVL.

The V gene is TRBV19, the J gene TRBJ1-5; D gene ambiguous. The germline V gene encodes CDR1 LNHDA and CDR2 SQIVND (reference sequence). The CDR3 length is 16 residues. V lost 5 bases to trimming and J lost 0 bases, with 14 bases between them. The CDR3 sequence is CASSYSRVLSNQPQHF. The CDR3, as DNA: TGTGCCAGTAGTTACTCGCGAGTCCTTAGCAATCAGCCCCAGCATTTT.

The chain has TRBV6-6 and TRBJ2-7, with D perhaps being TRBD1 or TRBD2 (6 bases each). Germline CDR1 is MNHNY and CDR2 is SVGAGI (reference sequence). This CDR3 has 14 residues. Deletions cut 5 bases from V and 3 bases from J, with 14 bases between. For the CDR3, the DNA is TGTGCCAGCAGTGGGGGGCTCCTCGGCTACGAGCAGTACTTC. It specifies CASSGGLLGYEQYF.

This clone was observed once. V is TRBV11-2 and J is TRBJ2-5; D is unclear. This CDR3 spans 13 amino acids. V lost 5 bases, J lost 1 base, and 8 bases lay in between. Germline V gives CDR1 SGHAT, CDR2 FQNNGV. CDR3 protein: CASSPPSQETQYF. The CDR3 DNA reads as TGTGCCAGCAGCCCACCAAGCCAAGAGACCCAGTACTTC.

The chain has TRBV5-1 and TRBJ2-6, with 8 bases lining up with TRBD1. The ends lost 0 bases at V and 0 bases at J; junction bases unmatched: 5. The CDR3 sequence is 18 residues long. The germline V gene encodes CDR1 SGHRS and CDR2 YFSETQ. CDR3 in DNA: TGCGCCAGCAGCTTGGGGGGACAGGTAAACTCTGGGGCCAACGTCCTGACTTTC. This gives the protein CASSLGGQVNSGANVLTF.

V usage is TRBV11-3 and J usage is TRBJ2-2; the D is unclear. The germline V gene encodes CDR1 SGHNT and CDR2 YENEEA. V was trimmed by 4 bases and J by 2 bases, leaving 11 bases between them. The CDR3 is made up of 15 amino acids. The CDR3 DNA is TGTGCCAGCAGCTCCGGGCCGAGCAACACCGGGGAGCTGTTTTTT. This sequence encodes CASSSGPSNTGELFF. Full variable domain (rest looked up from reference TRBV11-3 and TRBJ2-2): EAGVVQSPRYKIIEKKQPVAFWCNPISGHNTLYWYLQNLGQGPELLIRYENEEAVDDSQLPKDRFSAERLKGVDSTLKIQPAELGDSAVYLCASSSGPSNTGELFFGEGSRLTVL.